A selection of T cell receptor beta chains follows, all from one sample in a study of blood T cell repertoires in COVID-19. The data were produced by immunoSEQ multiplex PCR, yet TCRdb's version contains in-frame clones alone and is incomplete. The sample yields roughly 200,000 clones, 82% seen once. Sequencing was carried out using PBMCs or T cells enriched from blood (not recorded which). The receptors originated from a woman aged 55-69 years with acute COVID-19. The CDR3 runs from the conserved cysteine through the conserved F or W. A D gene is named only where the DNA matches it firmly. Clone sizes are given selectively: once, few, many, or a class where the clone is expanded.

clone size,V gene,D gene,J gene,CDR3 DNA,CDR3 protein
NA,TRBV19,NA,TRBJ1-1,TGTGCCACTAGACGGGGGAGGTCGAACACTGAAGCTTTCTTT,CATRRGRSNTEAFF
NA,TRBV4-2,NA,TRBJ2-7,TGTGCCAGCATCCGCGAGCAGTACTTC,CASIREQYF
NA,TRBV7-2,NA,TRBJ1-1,TGTGCCAGCAGCTATAGACAGGTCTTT,CASSYRQVF
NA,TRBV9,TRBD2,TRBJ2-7,TGTGCCAGCAGCGTATTACTAGCGGGAGGCGAGCAGTACTTC,CASSVLLAGGEQYF
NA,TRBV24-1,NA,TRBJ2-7,TGTGCCACCAGTGCCTTCCACGAGCAGTACTTC,CATSAFHEQYF
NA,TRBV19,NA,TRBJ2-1,TGTGCCAGTAGTATAGATAATAGCGTTCCCTACAATGAGCAGTTCTTC,CASSIDNSVPYNEQFF
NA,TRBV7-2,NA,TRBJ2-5,TGTGCCAGCAGCTTAGGCAGCCAAGAGACCCAGTACTTC,CASSLGSQETQYF
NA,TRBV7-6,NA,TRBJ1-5,TGTGCCAGCGGGGAGGGGATAAGGCCCCAGCATTTT,CASGEGIRPQHF
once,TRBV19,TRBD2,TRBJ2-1,TGTGCCAGTAGTAGGCTAGCGGGGAACAGAGCTAGCAATGAGCAGTTCTTC,CASSRLAGNRASNEQFF
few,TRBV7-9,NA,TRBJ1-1,TGTGCCCGCCTGGACAGTGGAGACACTGAAGCTTTCTTT,CARLDSGDTEAFF
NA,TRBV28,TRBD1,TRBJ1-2,TGTGCCAGCAGTTCCTTGGACAGGCGCCGCTATGGCTACACCTTC,CASSSLDRRRYGYTF
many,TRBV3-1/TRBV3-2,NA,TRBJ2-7,TGTGCCAGCAGCCAGGGAGAGGACCGGGCTCGACCACGGCAGTACTTC,CASSQGEDRARPRQYF
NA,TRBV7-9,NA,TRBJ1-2,TGTGCCAGCAGCTTAGGACAGGAGCCTAACTATGGCTACACCTTC,CASSLGQEPNYGYTF
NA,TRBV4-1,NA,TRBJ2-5,TGCGCCAGCAGCCAAGGTTATTTGGGCAAACAAGAGACCCAGTACTTC,CASSQGYLGKQETQYF
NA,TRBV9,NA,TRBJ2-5,TGTGCCAGCAGCGTAGGCGATATAAAGACCCAGTACTTC,CASSVGDIKTQYF
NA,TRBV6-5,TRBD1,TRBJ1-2,TGTGCCAGCAGTCCCAGGGGGTCGGATGGCTACACCTTC,CASSPRGSDGYTF
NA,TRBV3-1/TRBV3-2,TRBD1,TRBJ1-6,TGTGCCAGCAGCCAACGGACAGGGTCCCTTTATAATTCACCCCTCCACTTT,CASSQRTGSLYNSPLHF
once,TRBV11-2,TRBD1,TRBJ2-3,TGTGCCAGCGGGACAGGGATATCGCAGTATTTT,CASGTGISQYF
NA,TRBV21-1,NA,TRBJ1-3,TGTGCCAGCAGCCCAATAGGGGACAACTCTGGAAACACCATATATTTT,CASSPIGDNSGNTIYF
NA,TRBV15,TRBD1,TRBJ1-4,TGTGCCACCAGCAGGGACAGGGGGCGTGAAAAACTGTTTTTT,CATSRDRGREKLFF
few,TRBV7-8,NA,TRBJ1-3,TGTGCCAGCAGCTTACTTGGGGCAGGCCTCTCTGGAAACACCATATATTTT,CASSLLGAGLSGNTIYF
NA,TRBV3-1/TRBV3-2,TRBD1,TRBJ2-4,TGTGCCAGCAGCCTAGACCAGGGGGCTTCTCCCCTTGTGCTAGCCAAAAACATTCAGTACTTC,CASSLDQGASPLVLAKNIQYF
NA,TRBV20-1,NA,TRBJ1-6,TGCAGTGCTAGTCCCGGGATTCCAAATTCACCCCTCCACTTT,CSASPGIPNSPLHF
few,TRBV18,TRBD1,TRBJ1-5,TGTGCCAGCTCACCAAACAGGGGAGGTACCACAAGTGAGCCCCAGCATTTT,CASSPNRGGTTSEPQHF
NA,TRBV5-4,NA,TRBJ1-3,TGTGCCAGCAGCTTGGCAGGCCGAAGCTCTGGAAACACCATATATTTT,CASSLAGRSSGNTIYF
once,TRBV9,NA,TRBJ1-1,TGTGCCAGCAGCGCCCTGGGAGGGGGAATGAACACTGAAGCTTTCTTT,CASSALGGGMNTEAFF
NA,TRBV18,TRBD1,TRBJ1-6,TGTGCCAGCTCACCGGCAGGGGGCTATAATTCACCCCTCCACTTT,CASSPAGGYNSPLHF
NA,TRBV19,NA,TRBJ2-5,TGTGCCAGTACATCTACCGGCGGGGAGACCCAGTACTTC,CASTSTGGETQYF
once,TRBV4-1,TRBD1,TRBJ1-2,TGCGCCAGCCAAGGCCTTAGGACAGGGCACTATGGCTACACCTTC,CASQGLRTGHYGYTF
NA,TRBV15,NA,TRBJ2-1,TGTGCCACCAGCGGGACTGGGGGGAACAATGAGCAGTTCTTC,CATSGTGGNNEQFF
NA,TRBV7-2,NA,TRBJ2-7,TGTGCCAGCAGCTTAGGGGCTAGCGCGAGCTCCTACGAGCAGTACTTC,CASSLGASASSYEQYF
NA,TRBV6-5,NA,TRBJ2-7,TGTGCCAGCAGTCCAGGATTAGGTACCTACGAGCAGTACTTC,CASSPGLGTYEQYF
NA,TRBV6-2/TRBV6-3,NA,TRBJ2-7,TGTGCCAGCAGTTACTCTTCGCGGCAGGGTGGTTACGACGAGCAGTACTTC,CASSYSSRQGGYDEQYF
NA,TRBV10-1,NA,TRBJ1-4,TGCGCCAGCAGTGATCAGGGTCCAGATGAAAAACTGTTTTTT,CASSDQGPDEKLFF
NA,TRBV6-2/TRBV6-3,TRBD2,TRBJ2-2,TGTGCCAGCAGTTCCACCGGGACTAGCGGAGCCGGGGAGCTGTTTTTT,CASSSTGTSGAGELFF
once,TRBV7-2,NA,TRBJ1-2,TGTGCCAGCAGCTTTAATATGGGAGGGAGCTCTGGCTACACCTTC,CASSFNMGGSSGYTF
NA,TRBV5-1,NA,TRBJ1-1,TGCGCCAGCAGCGCGAACAGAAGAACTGAAGCTTTCTTT,CASSANRRTEAFF